The rows below give T cell receptor beta chains drawn from one sample of a study of T-cell reconstitution after alpha-beta-depleted transplantation in children. TCRdb independently ran MiXCR on the PCR reads; one entry per CDR3 protein. Here the sample spans roughly 400,000 distinct CDR3 sequences, over 40% being singletons. The sample in question was PBMCs, obtained before TCRalphabeta/CD19-depleted stem cell transplant. The receptors shown here come from a girl between 2 and 10 years old with aplastic anemia, due to receive a stem cell transplant. Each CDR3 is given with its conserved first and last residue. Fields, in order: V gene, D gene, J gene, clone size, CDR3 protein, CDR3 DNA. D genes are given only for firm matches. A row's size may be missing; if present it is once, few, many or a size class.

>TRBV7-2|-|TRBJ1-2|many
CASSLESLTNYGYTF
TGTGCCAGCAGCTTAGAGAGTCTGACTAACTATGGCTACACCTTC
>TRBV28|TRBD1|TRBJ1-1|-
CASRTGGTEAFF
TGTGCCAGCAGAACAGGGGGCACTGAAGCTTTCTTT
>TRBV18|-|TRBJ2-7|-
CASSPDRRPYEQYF
TGTGCCAGCTCGCCGGACAGACGTCCCTACGAGCAGTACTTC
>TRBV9|TRBD2|TRBJ2-7|-
CASSGPSGRVNEQYF
TGTGCCAGCAGCGGCCCAAGCGGGAGGGTCAACGAGCAGTACTTC
>TRBV20-1|-|TRBJ2-7|few
CSARVTANYEQYF
TGCAGTGCTAGAGTTACAGCAAACTACGAGCAGTACTTC
>TRBV2|-|TRBJ2-5|-
CASSQEIKRDF
TGTGCCAGCAGTCAAGAGATTAAAAGGGACTTC
>TRBV4-1|-|TRBJ2-3|few
CASSHALARTDTQYF
TGCGCCAGCAGCCACGCACTGGCCCGCACAGATACGCAGTATTTT
>TRBV20-1|-|TRBJ2-7|few
CSAVGIEQYF
TGCAGTGCTGTGGGGATAGAGCAGTACTTC
>TRBV5-1|-|TRBJ2-5|few
CASSLEARIQETQYF
TGCGCCAGCAGCTTGGAGGCTAGGATACAAGAGACCCAGTACTTC
>TRBV11-2|-|TRBJ2-7|few
CASSFGAAVSYEQYF
TGTGCCAGCAGCTTCGGGGCAGCTGTCTCCTACGAGCAGTACTTC
>TRBV10-3|-|TRBJ2-3|many
CAISEEVQGTDTQYF
TGTGCCATCAGTGAGGAGGTCCAGGGCACAGATACGCAGTATTTT
>TRBV20-1|TRBD2|TRBJ2-1|few
CSATPTSSDNEQFF
TGCAGTGCTACTCCGACTAGCTCAGACAATGAGCAGTTCTTC
>TRBV2|-|TRBJ2-1|-
CASSVIIWTEGNEQFF
TGTGCCAGCAGTGTTATTATCTGGACAGAAGGGAATGAGCAGTTCTTC
>TRBV7-3|TRBD2|TRBJ2-3|-
CASNGGLAGGQSTDTQYF
TGTGCCAGCAACGGGGGACTAGCGGGGGGCCAATCCACAGATACGCAGTATTTT
>TRBV5-1|-|TRBJ2-3|many
CASSLIVTDTQYF
TGCGCCAGCAGCTTGATCGTGACAGATACGCAGTATTTT
>TRBV24-1|TRBD2|TRBJ2-1|many
CATSEPTSGNEQFF
TGTGCCACCAGTGAACCGACTAGCGGCAATGAGCAGTTCTTC
>TRBV14|TRBD1|TRBJ2-1|-
CASSQLGQGDNQQFF
TGTGCCAGCAGCCAACTCGGACAGGGGGACAATCAGCAGTTCTTC
>TRBV20-1|-|TRBJ2-3|-
CSARIEGPDTQYF
TGCAGTGCTAGGATAGAGGGCCCAGATACGCAGTATTTT
>TRBV6-1|TRBD2|TRBJ2-1|-
CASSVSGRANEQFF
TGTGCCAGCAGTGTGAGCGGGAGAGCTAATGAGCAGTTCTTC
>TRBV10-3|-|TRBJ1-3|-
CAPGGGNTIYF
TGTGCCCCGGGGGGTGGAAACACCATATATTTT
>TRBV2|-|TRBJ2-7|-
CASSVIADSYEQYF
TGTGCCAGCAGTGTAATAGCGGATAGTTACGAGCAGTACTTC
>TRBV7-9|-|TRBJ1-5|many
CASSEGGQPQHF
TGTGCCAGCAGCGAGGGTGGTCAGCCCCAGCATTTT
>TRBV27|-|TRBJ1-2|many
CASRSLQERLYGYTF
TGTGCCAGCAGGTCTCTCCAGGAGAGACTTTATGGCTACACCTTC
>TRBV20-1|TRBD1|TRBJ2-7|few
CSAPGQGQSYEQYF
TGCAGTGCACCGGGACAGGGACAGAGCTACGAGCAGTACTTC
>TRBV20-1|-|TRBJ2-1|few
CSASPYNNEQFF
TGCAGTGCTAGCCCCTACAACAATGAGCAGTTCTTC
>TRBV7-9|-|TRBJ2-3|-
CASSPASGMDTQYF
TGTGCCAGCAGCCCCGCCTCAGGGATGGATACGCAGTATTTT
>TRBV5-1|TRBD2|TRBJ2-1|-
CASSLKTGGNNEQFF
TGCGCCAGCAGCTTGAAAACGGGGGGGAACAATGAGCAGTTCTTC
>TRBV29-1|-|TRBJ2-3|-
CSVDPPIGTQYF
TGCAGCGTTGACCCCCCCATCGGTACGCAGTATTTT
>TRBV20-1|TRBD2|TRBJ2-1|-
CSAIGASGINEQLF
TGCAGTGCTATTGGTGCTAGCGGGATTAATGAGCAGCTCTTC
>TRBV7-2|-|TRBJ2-3|few
CASSLAQSGFTDTQYF
TGTGCCAGCAGCTTAGCGCAAAGCGGCTTCACAGATACGCAGTATTTT
>TRBV20-1|-|TRBJ1-1|few
CSACPTGNTEAFF
TGCAGTGCCTGTCCCACGGGGAACACTGAAGCTTTCTTT
>TRBV12-3/TRBV12-4|-|TRBJ2-1|many
CASSFGLGYNEQFF
TGTGCCAGCAGTTTTGGGCTAGGCTACAATGAGCAGTTCTTC
>TRBV7-2|-|TRBJ2-5|many
CASSGGGRQETQYF
TGTGCCAGCAGCGGAGGGGGCAGACAAGAGACCCAGTACTTC
>TRBV20-1|-|TRBJ2-3|-
CSARGGSDTQYF
TGCAGTGCTCGCGGCGGCTCAGATACGCAGTATTTT
>TRBV6-8|-|TRBJ2-7|-
CASRQAGIF
TGTGCCAGCAGACAAGCGGGTATCTTC
>TRBV29-1|-|TRBJ2-7|-
CSVEERGVREQYF
TGCAGCGTTGAAGAGAGGGGGGTACGTGAGCAGTACTTC
>TRBV7-9|-|TRBJ1-5|many
CASSRGGGNQPQHF
TGTGCCAGCAGCCGGGGGGGCGGCAATCAGCCCCAGCATTTT
>TRBV19|-|TRBJ2-7|many
CASSPGRGIYYEQYF
TGTGCCAGCAGCCCGGGCAGGGGCATATACTACGAGCAGTACTTC
>TRBV4-1|-|TRBJ2-3|-
CASSQGGIRDTQYF
TGCGCCAGCAGCCAGGGCGGGATTAGAGATACGCAGTATTTT
>TRBV11-2|TRBD1|TRBJ2-1|once
CASSFRGQGRNEQFF
TGTGCCAGCAGCTTCCGAGGACAGGGGCGCAATGAGCAGTTCTTC
>TRBV14|-|TRBJ2-1|few
CASSQVFRVEQFF
TGTGCCAGCAGCCAAGTGTTTCGGGTTGAGCAGTTCTTC
>TRBV20-1|-|TRBJ2-6|many
CSARGGSSGANVLTF
TGCAGTGCTAGAGGTGGGAGCTCTGGGGCCAACGTCCTGACTTTC
>TRBV7-2|-|TRBJ2-5|-
CASSLVRGTETQYF
TGTGCCAGCAGCTTAGTTCGGGGGACGGAGACCCAGTACTTC